These 21 T cell receptor beta chains share one sample of origin, sequenced in a study of PD-L1 blockade in urothelial cancer. The protocol was immunoSEQ multiplex PCR, while the TCRdb copy is restricted to in-frame clones and leaves out a portion. Of about 69,000 clones in the sample, roughly 91% were seen once. Material: PBMCs, obtained around atezolizumab (anti-PD-L1) treatment. These receptors came from a man aged 55 to 70 with urothelial cancer.

The rearrangement links TRBV10-3 to TRBJ2-6; D ambiguous. This CDR3 has 15 amino acids. Germline V gene sequence: CDR1 ENHRY, CDR2 SYGVKD. Trimming took 4 bases from V and 4 from J, leaving 11 bases between them. DNA for the CDR3: TGTGCCATCAGTGCCGGTGAGGCGGGGGCCAACGTCCTGACTTTC. Residues: CAISAGEAGANVLTF.

The chain has TRBV6-5 and TRBJ2-7; maybe TRBD2 (6 bases). Germline CDR1 and CDR2: MNHEY and SVGAGI. V was clipped by 2 bases and J by 3 bases, with 14 bases between them. The CDR3 is 15 amino acids. CDR3 amino acids: CASSYRGGSNYEQYF. CDR3 coding DNA: TGTGCCAGCAGTTACCGGGGAGGATCAAACTACGAGCAGTACTTC.

This clone has only one observation. The V and J genes are TRBV2 and TRBJ1-2; TRBD1 might be the D (5 bases). The germline gives CDR1 SNHLY, CDR2 FYNNEI. The CDR3 is 14 residues long. V dropped 4 bases and J dropped 7 bases, with 16 bases sitting between them. The CDR3: CASSATAKGSGYTF. The DNA for the CDR3 is TGTGCCAGCAGTGCAACTGCAAAGGGGTCTGGCTACACCTTC.

CDR3 nucleotides: TGTGCCAGCAGGGCCGGGACTAGCAATACCGGGGAGCTGTTTTTT. Translated, it gives CASRAGTSNTGELFF. V is TRBV7-2 and J is TRBJ2-2; 9 nucleotides agree with TRBD2. This CDR3 contains 15 residues. CDR1 is SGHTA, CDR2 FQGNSA, per germline. Trimming at V came to 6 bases and at J to 5 bases, leaving 7 bases not matched to a gene.

The J gene is TRBJ1-2, the V gene TRBV5-4, with 11 bases fitting TRBD1. The V and J ends lost 4 bases and 6 bases, in that order; junction bases with no gene match: 8. Germline values: CDR1 SGHNT, CDR2 YYREEE (reference sequence). The CDR3 sequence is 15 residues long. The DNA for the CDR3 is TGTGCCAGCAGCAAAGGACAGGGGGCCTTCGATGGCTACACCTTC. Its protein product is CASSKGQGAFDGYTF.

The chain joins TRBV11-1 to TRBJ1-2; D unclear. The CDR3 is made up of 16 amino acids. V dropped 5 bases and J dropped 1 base, with 17 bases sitting between them. The V gene's germline CDR1 is SGHAT and CDR2 FQDESV (reference sequence). CDR3 sequence reads: CASSRGSQLLNYGYTF. The CDR3 DNA is TGTGCCAGCAGCCGGGGATCACAGTTACTTAACTATGGCTACACCTTC.

The chain uses TRBV2 and TRBJ1-5, with 8 bases lining up with TRBD1. The junction had 5 bases not matched to a gene; V was cut back by 5 bases and J by 2 bases. In germline, CDR1 is SNHLY, CDR2 FYNNEI. The CDR3 runs 15 residues. The CDR3 loop is CASSRDRGGNQPQHF. The CDR3 DNA sequence: TGTGCCAGCAGTCGTGACAGGGGAGGCAATCAGCCCCAGCATTTT.

The CDR3 reads CSVTSGRAYEQYF. For the CDR3, the DNA is TGCAGCGTGACTAGCGGGAGGGCCTACGAGCAGTACTTC. The genes are TRBV29-1 and TRBJ2-7; TRBD2 agrees at 14 bases. The CDR3 is made up of 13 amino acids. Trimming at V came to 6 bases and at J to 2 bases, leaving 0 bases not matched to a gene. Germline V gene sequence: CDR1 SQVTM, CDR2 ANQGSEA.

The chain has TRBV28 and TRBJ2-7, with 9 bases identical to TRBD1. After removal of 3 bases from V and 5 bases from J, the junction contained 5 bases not matched to a gene. The CDR3 is 14 amino acids. From germline, CDR1 is MDHEN and CDR2 SYDVKM. CDR3 residues: CASSFAQGAHEQYF. Written as DNA, the CDR3 is TGTGCCAGCAGTTTTGCACAGGGGGCCCACGAGCAGTACTTC.

Written as DNA, the CDR3 is TGTGCCAGCAGTCCGGGTGGACTACTCTCCTACGAGCAGTACTTC. Translation: CASSPGGLLSYEQYF. The chain employs TRBV6-5 and TRBJ2-7; D perhaps matches TRBD2 (6 bases). The V gene lost 5 bases and the J gene lost 0 bases, with 14 bases spanning the gap. The germline CDR1 and CDR2 sequences are MNHEY and SVGAGI. This CDR3 spans 15 amino acids.

V gene TRBV18 combines with J gene TRBJ1-4; 7 positions agree with TRBD1. The CDR3 contains 14 residues. In germline, CDR1 is KGHSH, CDR2 LQKENI. J was trimmed by 4 bases and V by 3 bases; bases with no gene match: 2. This CDR3 reads CASSPTGINEKLFF. DNA of the CDR3: TGTGCCAGCTCACCGACAGGGATTAATGAAAAACTGTTTTTT. The variable domain in full, with the rest retrieved from reference TRBV18 and TRBJ1-4, is NAGVMQNPRHLVRRRGQEARLRCSPMKGHSHVYWYRQLPEEGLKFMVYLQKENIIDESGMPKERFSAEFPKEGPSILRIQQVVRGDSAAYFCASSPTGINEKLFFGSGTQLSVL.

The CDR3 sequence: CASSYWSGSTDTQYF. CDR3 bases: TGTGCCAGCAGTTACTGGTCAGGGTCCACAGATACGCAGTATTTT. V is TRBV6-5 and J is TRBJ2-3, with a weak D call TRBD1 (5 bases). In germline, CDR1 is MNHEY, CDR2 SVGAGI. V was trimmed by 1 base and J by 2 bases, leaving 10 bases between them. This CDR3 is built from 15 residues.

The chain joins TRBV7-3 to TRBJ2-3; D perhaps matches TRBD1 (8 bases). Trimming pared 4 bases from V and 5 bases from J, leaving 13 bases between. The CDR3 covers 14 residues. Per germline, CDR1 SGHTA and CDR2 FQGTGA. This CDR3 is CASSSTGGGDTQYF. CDR3 DNA: TGTGCCAGCAGCTCCACAGGGGGGGGAGATACGCAGTATTTT.

This chain links TRBV4-1 with TRBJ2-2; D gene ambiguous. Trimming removed 0 bases at V and 6 bases at J, with 8 bases between. CDR1 is MGHRA and CDR2 is YSYEKL in the germline V gene. The CDR3 covers 14 residues. DNA for the CDR3: TGCGCCAGCAGCCAAGACCGTGCGGCCGGGGAGCTGTTTTTT. Its translation: CASSQDRAAGELFF.

The chain couples TRBV27 to TRBJ1-2, with D perhaps matching TRBD1 (5 bases). This CDR3 has 15 residues. V lost 9 bases and J lost 4, with 21 bases in between. Per germline, CDR1 MNHEY and CDR2 SMNVEV (reference sequence). This CDR3 reads CASWGGAGASYGYTF. For the CDR3, the DNA is TGTGCCAGTTGGGGAGGGGCGGGAGCCTCCTATGGCTACACCTTC.

The chain has TRBV19 and TRBJ2-1, with TRBD2 identical over 11 bases. The trim removed 8 bases at V and 0 bases at J, leaving 9 bases unmatched. The CDR3 contains 17 residues. The germline CDR1 and CDR2 sequences are LNHDA and SQIVND (reference sequence). CDR3 sequence reads: CASRGSGGASSYNEQFF. The CDR3 nucleotides are TGTGCCAGTCGAGGTAGCGGGGGGGCGAGCTCCTACAATGAGCAGTTCTTC.

The rearrangement links TRBV6-5 to TRBJ2-7, with TRBD1 matching over 7 bases. Germline V gene data show CDR1 as MNHEY and CDR2 as SVGAGI. J was trimmed by 7 bases and V by 6 bases; bases with no gene match: 12. The CDR3 runs 14 residues. CDR3 DNA sequence: TGTGCCAGCAGGCGACAGGGAACCCTTCTTGAGCAGTACTTC. It specifies CASRRQGTLLEQYF.

J is TRBJ2-3 and V is TRBV9, with 11 nucleotides matching TRBD2. Per the germline V gene, CDR1 is SGDLS and CDR2 is YYNGEE. The CDR3 covers 15 residues. The V and J ends lost 2 bases and 3 bases, in that order; junction bases with no gene match: 2. The CDR3 DNA is TGTGCCAGCAGCGTTTTAGCGGGAGGGACAGATACGCAGTATTTT. As protein: CASSVLAGGTDTQYF.

As DNA, the CDR3 is TGTGCCAGCAGCCCCCTTCCCTTCTCCTATGGCTACACCTTC. It specifies CASSPLPFSYGYTF. The V and J genes are TRBV6-5 and TRBJ1-2; D gene uncertain. The CDR3 spans 14 residues. Germline-derived CDR1 and CDR2 are MNHEY and SVGAGI. V was clipped by 6 bases and J by 4 bases, with 15 bases between them.

This sequence joins TRBV10-2 and TRBJ1-1; D may be TRBD1 (5 bases). The germline V and J ends were trimmed by 7 bases and 1 base, with 19 bases remaining between them. The CDR3 is 16 residues long. Germline V lookup: CDR1 WSHSY, CDR2 SAAADI. The CDR3 is CASNGRAYETNTEAFF. The CDR3 DNA reads TGCGCCAGCAATGGCAGGGCATACGAGACGAACACTGAAGCTTTCTTT.

The sample holds one count of this clone. The gene calls are TRBV5-6 and TRBJ1-1; 8 bases agree with TRBD1. The CDR3 has 15 amino acids. V shed 1 base and J 1 base; nucleotides not matched to a gene: 3. Germline CDR1 and CDR2: SGHDT and YYEEEE. The CDR3 sequence is CASSLTGGKNTEAFF. The CDR3 DNA reads TGTGCCAGCAGCTTGACAGGGGGGAAGAACACTGAAGCTTTCTTT.